A selection of T cell receptor beta chains follows, all from one sample in a study of Graves' ophthalmopathy and Graves' hyperthyroidism. From the multiplex PCR reads, TCRdb called clonotypes with MiXCR, one entry per CDR3 protein. The sample records hundreds of thousands of distinct CDR3 sequences, 21% being singletons. The material sequenced was peripheral blood. These TCRs come from a woman aged 18-30 years with stable Graves' hyperthyroidism. Both conserved end residues are part of each CDR3. Each record gives: V gene, J gene, D gene, CDR3 protein. D genes are given only for firm matches.

v_gene: TRBV24-1
j_gene: TRBJ2-5
d_gene: TRBD2
CDR3aa: CATSEARGGETQYF

v_gene: TRBV7-2
j_gene: TRBJ1-1
d_gene: NA
CDR3aa: CASSTARSGTPTALGTEAFF

v_gene: TRBV10-1
j_gene: TRBJ1-5
d_gene: NA
CDR3aa: CASTFNQPQHF

v_gene: TRBV19
j_gene: TRBJ2-2
d_gene: NA
CDR3aa: CASSPAGSSGELFF

v_gene: TRBV10-2
j_gene: TRBJ1-2
d_gene: NA
CDR3aa: CANHRQLGSYGYTF

v_gene: TRBV20-1
j_gene: TRBJ1-5
d_gene: NA
CDR3aa: CSAKTWTSQNQPQHF

v_gene: TRBV25-1
j_gene: TRBJ1-3
d_gene: NA
CDR3aa: CASSEWGRYSGNTIYF

v_gene: TRBV4-3
j_gene: TRBJ2-1
d_gene: TRBD1
CDR3aa: CASSQDRGPNEQFF

v_gene: TRBV19
j_gene: TRBJ2-7
d_gene: NA
CDR3aa: CASSTSRGAYEQYF

v_gene: TRBV4-1
j_gene: TRBJ2-5
d_gene: NA
CDR3aa: CASSQDAGDRQETQYF

v_gene: TRBV7-6
j_gene: TRBJ2-5
d_gene: NA
CDR3aa: CASSSARRETQYF

v_gene: TRBV7-2
j_gene: TRBJ2-7
d_gene: NA
CDR3aa: CASSGFGVHEQYF

v_gene: TRBV29-1
j_gene: TRBJ2-5
d_gene: TRBD1
CDR3aa: CSVAGTGRETQYF

v_gene: TRBV6-1
j_gene: TRBJ1-5
d_gene: NA
CDR3aa: CASRTVGARGQPQHF

v_gene: TRBV7-9
j_gene: TRBJ1-2
d_gene: TRBD1
CDR3aa: CASSLQGADGYTF

v_gene: TRBV10-3
j_gene: TRBJ2-7
d_gene: TRBD1
CDR3aa: CASTRDRSSYEQYF

v_gene: TRBV7-9
j_gene: TRBJ2-1
d_gene: NA
CDR3aa: CASSFPHNEQFF

v_gene: TRBV11-1
j_gene: TRBJ2-2
d_gene: TRBD2
CDR3aa: CASSLASGTNTGELFF

v_gene: TRBV20-1
j_gene: TRBJ1-5
d_gene: NA
CDR3aa: CSAGVGVDSQPQHF

v_gene: TRBV6-1
j_gene: TRBJ1-5
d_gene: NA
CDR3aa: CASSDSGVNQPQHF

v_gene: TRBV6-1
j_gene: TRBJ2-5
d_gene: NA
CDR3aa: CASSPLPGRQETQYF

v_gene: TRBV12-3/TRBV12-4
j_gene: TRBJ2-2
d_gene: TRBD2
CDR3aa: CASRLPGLAGGELFF

v_gene: TRBV6-2/TRBV6-3
j_gene: TRBJ2-6
d_gene: NA
CDR3aa: CASSRRGSFSSGANVLTF

v_gene: TRBV20-1
j_gene: TRBJ2-7
d_gene: NA
CDR3aa: CSARAGRGGEQYF

v_gene: TRBV6-1
j_gene: TRBJ2-7
d_gene: TRBD1
CDR3aa: CASSSDRDAYEQYF

v_gene: TRBV29-1
j_gene: TRBJ2-7
d_gene: NA
CDR3aa: CSVHGHDSYEQYF

v_gene: TRBV20-1
j_gene: TRBJ2-5
d_gene: TRBD1
CDR3aa: CGARGTGGQTQYF

v_gene: TRBV11-1
j_gene: TRBJ2-3
d_gene: NA
CDR3aa: CASSLVGSTYILTQYF

v_gene: TRBV6-2/TRBV6-3
j_gene: TRBJ2-4
d_gene: NA
CDR3aa: CASNSGTAVYIKYF

v_gene: TRBV7-2
j_gene: TRBJ1-1
d_gene: NA
CDR3aa: CATLAHFSNTEAFF

v_gene: TRBV6-1
j_gene: TRBJ1-5
d_gene: NA
CDR3aa: CASSEWDTYGSNQPQHF

v_gene: TRBV9
j_gene: TRBJ2-7
d_gene: NA
CDR3aa: CASSSLDGTYEQYF

v_gene: TRBV9
j_gene: TRBJ1-5
d_gene: NA
CDR3aa: CASTRLGGHQPQHF

v_gene: TRBV11-2
j_gene: TRBJ1-1
d_gene: NA
CDR3aa: CASSLDRLKNTEAFF

v_gene: TRBV2
j_gene: TRBJ1-2
d_gene: NA
CDR3aa: CASSPNPYGYTF

v_gene: TRBV5-5
j_gene: TRBJ1-5
d_gene: NA
CDR3aa: CASSPGLQSSQPQHF

v_gene: TRBV12-3/TRBV12-4
j_gene: TRBJ2-5
d_gene: TRBD1
CDR3aa: CASSTTGGWGETQYF

v_gene: TRBV19
j_gene: TRBJ1-1
d_gene: NA
CDR3aa: CASSIVGANTEAFF

v_gene: TRBV18
j_gene: TRBJ2-6
d_gene: NA
CDR3aa: CASSPDRWANVLTF

v_gene: TRBV27
j_gene: TRBJ2-2
d_gene: NA
CDR3aa: CASRGANTGELFF

v_gene: TRBV19
j_gene: TRBJ2-2
d_gene: NA
CDR3aa: CASSIDPNTGELFF

v_gene: TRBV6-5
j_gene: TRBJ2-2
d_gene: TRBD2
CDR3aa: CASSYSTAGDTGELFF

v_gene: TRBV7-9
j_gene: TRBJ2-5
d_gene: NA
CDR3aa: CASSLNTGETQYF

v_gene: TRBV30
j_gene: TRBJ2-7
d_gene: TRBD1
CDR3aa: CAWSTTGGGYEQYF

v_gene: TRBV7-8
j_gene: TRBJ2-5
d_gene: TRBD2
CDR3aa: CASSLIISGSVQETQYF

v_gene: TRBV20-1
j_gene: TRBJ2-5
d_gene: TRBD1
CDR3aa: CSAYGQGALETQYF

v_gene: TRBV11-2
j_gene: TRBJ1-1
d_gene: NA
CDR3aa: CASRVNMNTEAFF

v_gene: TRBV7-8
j_gene: TRBJ2-5
d_gene: NA
CDR3aa: CASSLTGGIETQYF

v_gene: TRBV27
j_gene: TRBJ2-5
d_gene: NA
CDR3aa: CASSILGGTQYF

v_gene: TRBV10-3
j_gene: TRBJ2-7
d_gene: TRBD2
CDR3aa: CAVSESFGLAVEGQYF

v_gene: TRBV15
j_gene: TRBJ1-2
d_gene: NA
CDR3aa: CATSGPIPGPRMDYGYTF